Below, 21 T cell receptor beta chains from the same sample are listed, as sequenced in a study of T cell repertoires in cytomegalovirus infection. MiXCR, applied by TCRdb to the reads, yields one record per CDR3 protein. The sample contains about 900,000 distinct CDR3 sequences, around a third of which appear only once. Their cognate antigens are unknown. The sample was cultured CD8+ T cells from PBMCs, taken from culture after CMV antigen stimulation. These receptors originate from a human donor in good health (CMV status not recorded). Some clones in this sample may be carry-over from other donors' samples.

As DNA, the CDR3 is TGTGCCAGCAGCTTAGTACAGGGTATCACCGGGGAGCTGTTTTTT. Amino acid sequence: CASSLVQGITGELFF. The genes are TRBV7-9 and TRBJ2-2, with a tentative D call TRBD1 (6 bases). From germline, CDR1 is SEHNR and CDR2 FQNEAQ (reference sequence). CDR3 length: 15 residues. Deletions cut 1 base from V and 4 bases from J, with 10 bases between. The variable domain in full, with the rest retrieved from reference TRBV7-9 and TRBJ2-2, is DTGVSQNPRHKITKRGQNVTFRCDPISEHNRLYWYRQTLGQGPEFLTYFQNEAQLEKSRLLSDRFSAERPKGSFSTLEIQRTEQGDSAMYLCASSLVQGITGELFFGEGSRLTVL.

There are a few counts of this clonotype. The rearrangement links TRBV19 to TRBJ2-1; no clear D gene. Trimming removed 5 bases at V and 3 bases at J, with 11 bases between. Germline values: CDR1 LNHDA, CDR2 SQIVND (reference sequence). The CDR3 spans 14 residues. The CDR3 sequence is CASSLDWLYNEQFF. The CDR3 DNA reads TGTGCCAGTAGTCTCGACTGGCTCTACAATGAGCAGTTCTTC.

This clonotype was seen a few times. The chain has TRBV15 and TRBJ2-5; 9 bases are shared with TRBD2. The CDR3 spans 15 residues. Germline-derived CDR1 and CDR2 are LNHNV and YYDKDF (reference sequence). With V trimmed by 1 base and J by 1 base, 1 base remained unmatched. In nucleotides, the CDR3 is TGTGCCACCAGCAGAGGCGGGGGGGCCCAAGAGACCCAGTACTTC. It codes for CATSRGGGAQETQYF.

CDR3 bases: TGCGCCAGCGGCAAATCTAGCGGGGGGTACAATGAGCAGTTCTTC. Protein: CASGKSSGGYNEQFF. The chain employs TRBV5-1 and TRBJ2-1; 11 nucleotides agree with TRBD2. J lost 4 bases, V lost 7 bases, and 7 bases had no gene match. In germline, CDR1 is SGHRS, CDR2 YFSETQ. The CDR3 has 15 amino acids.

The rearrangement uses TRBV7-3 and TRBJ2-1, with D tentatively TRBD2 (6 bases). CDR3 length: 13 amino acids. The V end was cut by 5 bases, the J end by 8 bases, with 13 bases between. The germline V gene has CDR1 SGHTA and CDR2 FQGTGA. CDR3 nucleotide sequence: TGTGCCAGCAGCGTACTAGCATCCCATGAGCAGTTCTTC. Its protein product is CASSVLASHEQFF.

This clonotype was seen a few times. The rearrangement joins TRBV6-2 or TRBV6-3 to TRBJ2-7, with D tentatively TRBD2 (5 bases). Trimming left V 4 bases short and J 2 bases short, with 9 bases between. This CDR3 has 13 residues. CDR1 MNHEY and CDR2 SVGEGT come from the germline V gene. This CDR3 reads CASSWPGTYEQYV. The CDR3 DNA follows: TGTGCCAGCAGTTGGCCGGGGACCTACGAGCAGTACGTC.

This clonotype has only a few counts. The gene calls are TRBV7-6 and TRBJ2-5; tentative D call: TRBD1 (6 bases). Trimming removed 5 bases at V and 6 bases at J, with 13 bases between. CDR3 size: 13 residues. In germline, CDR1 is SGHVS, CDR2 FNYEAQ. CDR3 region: CASSLQGGKTQYF. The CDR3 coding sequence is TGTGCCAGCAGCCTACAGGGTGGAAAGACCCAGTACTTC. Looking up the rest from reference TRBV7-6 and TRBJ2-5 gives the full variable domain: GAGVSQSPRYKVTKRGQDVALRCDPISGHVSLYWYRQALGQGPEFLTYFNYEAQQDKSGLPNDRFSAERPEGSISTLTIQRTEQRDSAMYRCASSLQGGKTQYFGPGTRLLVL.

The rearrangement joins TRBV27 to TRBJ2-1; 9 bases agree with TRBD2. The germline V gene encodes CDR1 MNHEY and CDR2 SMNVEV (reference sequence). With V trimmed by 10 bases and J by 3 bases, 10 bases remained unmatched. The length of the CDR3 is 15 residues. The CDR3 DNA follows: TGTGCCAACAACTCGCGGGGGGGAGTCTACAATGAGCAGTTCTTC. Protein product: CANNSRGGVYNEQFF.

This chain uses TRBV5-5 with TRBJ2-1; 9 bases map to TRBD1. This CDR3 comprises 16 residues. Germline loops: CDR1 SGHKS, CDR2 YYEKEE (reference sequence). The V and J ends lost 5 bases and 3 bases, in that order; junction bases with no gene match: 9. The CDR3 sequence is CASSVQGTGFYNEQFF. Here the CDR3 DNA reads TGTGCCAGCAGTGTGCAAGGGACAGGGTTCTACAATGAGCAGTTCTTC.

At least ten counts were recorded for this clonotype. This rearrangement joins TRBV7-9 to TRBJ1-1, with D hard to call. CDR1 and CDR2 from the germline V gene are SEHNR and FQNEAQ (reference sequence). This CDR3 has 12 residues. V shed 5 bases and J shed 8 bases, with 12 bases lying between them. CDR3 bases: TGTGCCAGCAGCGCCAGAGTTACAGAAGCTTTCTTT. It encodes CASSARVTEAFF.

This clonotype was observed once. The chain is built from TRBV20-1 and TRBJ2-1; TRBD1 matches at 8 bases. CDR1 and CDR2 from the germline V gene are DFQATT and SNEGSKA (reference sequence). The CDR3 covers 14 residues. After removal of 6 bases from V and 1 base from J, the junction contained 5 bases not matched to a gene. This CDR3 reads CSAPHRGSYNEQFF. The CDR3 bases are TGCAGTGCCCCTCACAGGGGGTCCTACAATGAGCAGTTCTTC.

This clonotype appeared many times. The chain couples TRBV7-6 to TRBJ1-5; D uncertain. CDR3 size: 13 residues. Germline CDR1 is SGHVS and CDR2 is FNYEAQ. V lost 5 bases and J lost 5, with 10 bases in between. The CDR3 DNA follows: TGTGCCAGCAGCGCTTACAGCGATCAGCCCCAGCATTTT. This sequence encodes CASSAYSDQPQHF. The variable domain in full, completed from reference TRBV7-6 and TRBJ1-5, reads GAGVSQSPRYKVTKRGQDVALRCDPISGHVSLYWYRQALGQGPEFLTYFNYEAQQDKSGLPNDRFSAERPEGSISTLTIQRTEQRDSAMYRCASSAYSDQPQHFGDGTRLSIL.

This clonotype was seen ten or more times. In DNA form, the CDR3 reads TGTGCCAGCAGCTTAGGGAACGGGAAAGAGGGCTACACCTTC. Its protein product is CASSLGNGKEGYTF. This chain links TRBV7-2 with TRBJ1-2; D gene unclear. CDR3 length: 14 residues. V was cut by 1 base and J by 8 bases, with 14 bases left in between. CDR1 and CDR2 from the germline V gene are SGHTA and FQGNSA.

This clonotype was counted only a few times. This CDR3 is CAISGVKGLETGELFF. The DNA of the CDR3 is TGTGCCATCAGTGGAGTTAAGGGGTTGGAAACCGGGGAGCTGTTTTTT. The gene calls are TRBV10-3 and TRBJ2-2; TRBD1 is a possible D gene (5 bases). V lost 4 bases and J 5 bases, leaving 17 bases between the germline ends. Per germline, CDR1 ENHRY and CDR2 SYGVKD. The CDR3 is 16 amino acids.

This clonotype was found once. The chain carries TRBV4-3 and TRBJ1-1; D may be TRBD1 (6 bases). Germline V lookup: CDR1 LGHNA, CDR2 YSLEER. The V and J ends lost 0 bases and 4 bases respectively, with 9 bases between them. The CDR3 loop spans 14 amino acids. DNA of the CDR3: TGCGCCAGCAGCCAAGACTCAGGGGTCACTGAAGCTTTCTTT. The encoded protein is CASSQDSGVTEAFF.

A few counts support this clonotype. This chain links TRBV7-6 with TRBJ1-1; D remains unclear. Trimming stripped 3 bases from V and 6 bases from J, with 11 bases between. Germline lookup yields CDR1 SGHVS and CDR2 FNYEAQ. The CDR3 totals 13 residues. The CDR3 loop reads CASSLALIAEAFF. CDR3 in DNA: TGTGCCAGCAGCTTGGCGTTAATTGCTGAAGCTTTCTTT.

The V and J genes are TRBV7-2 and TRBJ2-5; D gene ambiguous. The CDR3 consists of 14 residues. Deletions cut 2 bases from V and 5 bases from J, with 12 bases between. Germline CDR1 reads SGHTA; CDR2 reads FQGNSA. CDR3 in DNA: TGTGCCAGCAGCTTACTCGGCGGCCACGAGACCCAGTACTTC. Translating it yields CASSLLGGHETQYF.

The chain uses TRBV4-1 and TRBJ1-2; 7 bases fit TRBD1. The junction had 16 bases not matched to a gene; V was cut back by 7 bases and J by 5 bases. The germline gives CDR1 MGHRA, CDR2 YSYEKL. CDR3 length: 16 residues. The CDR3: CASNLHTGTEIYGYTF. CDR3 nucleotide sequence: TGCGCCAGCAACTTACATACCGGGACAGAAATTTATGGCTACACCTTC.

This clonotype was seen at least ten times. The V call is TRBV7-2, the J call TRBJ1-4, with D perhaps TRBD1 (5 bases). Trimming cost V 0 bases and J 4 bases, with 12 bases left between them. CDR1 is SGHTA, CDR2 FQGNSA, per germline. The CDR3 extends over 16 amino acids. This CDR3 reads CASSLAGRRYNEKLFF. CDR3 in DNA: TGTGCCAGCAGCTTAGCGGGGCGACGATATAATGAAAAACTGTTTTTT. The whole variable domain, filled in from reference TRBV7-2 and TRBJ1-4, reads GAGVSQSPSNKVTEKGKDVELRCDPISGHTALYWYRQSLGQGLEFLIYFQGNSAPDKSGLPSDRFSAERTGGSVSTLTIQRTQQEDSAVYLCASSLAGRRYNEKLFFGSGTQLSVL.

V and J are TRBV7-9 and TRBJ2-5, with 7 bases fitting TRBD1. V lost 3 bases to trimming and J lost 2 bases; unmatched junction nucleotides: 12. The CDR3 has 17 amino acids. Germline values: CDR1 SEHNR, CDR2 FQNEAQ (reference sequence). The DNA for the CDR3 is TGTGCCAGCAGCTTTGGCTGGAGACAGGGTGGGCAAGAGACCCAGTACTTC. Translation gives CASSFGWRQGGQETQYF.

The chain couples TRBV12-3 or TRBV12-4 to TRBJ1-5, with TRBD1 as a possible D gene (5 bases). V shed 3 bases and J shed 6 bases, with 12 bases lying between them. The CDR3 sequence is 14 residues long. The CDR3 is CASSFGGYSQPQHF. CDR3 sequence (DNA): TGTGCCAGCAGTTTCGGGGGGTACTCTCAGCCCCAGCATTTT.